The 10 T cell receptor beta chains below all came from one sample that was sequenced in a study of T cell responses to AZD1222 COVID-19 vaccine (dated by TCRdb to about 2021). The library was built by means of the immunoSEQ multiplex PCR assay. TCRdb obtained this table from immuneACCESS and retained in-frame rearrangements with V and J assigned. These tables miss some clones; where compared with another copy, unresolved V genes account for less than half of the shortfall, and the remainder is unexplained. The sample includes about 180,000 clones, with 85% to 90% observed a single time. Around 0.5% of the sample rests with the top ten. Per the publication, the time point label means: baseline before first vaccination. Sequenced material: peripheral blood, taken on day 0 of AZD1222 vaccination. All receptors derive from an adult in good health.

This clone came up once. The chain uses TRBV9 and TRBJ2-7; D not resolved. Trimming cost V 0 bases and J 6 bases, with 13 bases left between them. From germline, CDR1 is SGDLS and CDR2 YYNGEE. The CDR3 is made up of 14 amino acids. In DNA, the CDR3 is TGTGCCAGCAGCGTAGATAACAGCCCTTCCGAGCAGTACTTC. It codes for CASSVDNSPSEQYF. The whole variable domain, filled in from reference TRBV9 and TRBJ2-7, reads DSGVTQTPKHLITATGQRVTLRCSPRSGDLSVYWYQQSLDQGLQFLIQYYNGEERAKGNILERFSAQQFPDLHSELNLSSLELGDSALYFCASSVDNSPSEQYFGPGTRLTVT.

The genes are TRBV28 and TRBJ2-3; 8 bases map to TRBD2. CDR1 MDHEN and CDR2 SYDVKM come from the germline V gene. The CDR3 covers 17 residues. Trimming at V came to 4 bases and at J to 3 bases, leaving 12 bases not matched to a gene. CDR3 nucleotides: TGTGCCAGCAGTTCACCCCCGGGACTAGGCAGGACAGATACGCAGTATTTT. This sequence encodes CASSSPPGLGRTDTQYF.

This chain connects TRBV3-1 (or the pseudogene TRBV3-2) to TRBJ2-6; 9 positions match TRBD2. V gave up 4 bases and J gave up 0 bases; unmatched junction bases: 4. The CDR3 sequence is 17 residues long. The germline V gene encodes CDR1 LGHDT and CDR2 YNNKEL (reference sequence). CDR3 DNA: TGTGCCAGCAGCCGTCTAGCGGGATACTCTGGGGCCAACGTCCTGACTTTC. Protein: CASSRLAGYSGANVLTF.

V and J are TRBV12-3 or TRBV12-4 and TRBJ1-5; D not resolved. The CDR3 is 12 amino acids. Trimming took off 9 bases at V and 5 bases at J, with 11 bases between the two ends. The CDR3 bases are TGTGCCAGTCGATTGGGTTATCAGCCCCAGCATTTT. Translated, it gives CASRLGYQPQHF.

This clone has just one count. CDR3 in amino acids: CATSRDRRGLWGETQYF. The CDR3 DNA reads TGTGCCACCAGCAGAGATCGGCGGGGGCTCTGGGGGGAGACCCAGTACTTC. The chain couples TRBV15 to TRBJ2-5, with D possibly being TRBD2 (7 bases). Germline V lookup: CDR1 LNHNV, CDR2 YYDKDF (reference sequence). The CDR3 extends over 17 amino acids. With 0 bases removed from V and 5 bases from J, the gap between germline ends came to 19 bases.

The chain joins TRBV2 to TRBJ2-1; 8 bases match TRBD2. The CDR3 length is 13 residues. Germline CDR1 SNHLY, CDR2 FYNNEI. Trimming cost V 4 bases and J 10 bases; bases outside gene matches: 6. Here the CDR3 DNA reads TGTGCCAGCAGTGGGCTAGCGGGCGGCGAGCAGTTCTTC. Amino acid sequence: CASSGLAGGEQFF. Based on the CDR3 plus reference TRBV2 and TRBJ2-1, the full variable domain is EPEVTQTPSHQVTQMGQEVILRCVPISNHLYFYWYRQILGQKVEFLVSFYNNEISEKSEIFDDQFSVERPDGSNFTLKIRSTKLEDSAMYFCASSGLAGGEQFFGPGTRLTVL.

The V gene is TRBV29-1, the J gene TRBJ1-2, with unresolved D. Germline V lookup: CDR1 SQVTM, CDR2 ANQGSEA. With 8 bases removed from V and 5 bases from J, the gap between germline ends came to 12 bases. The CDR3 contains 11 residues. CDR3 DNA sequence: TGCAGCTGTAGTTCTGATTATGGCTACACCTTC. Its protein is CSCSSDYGYTF. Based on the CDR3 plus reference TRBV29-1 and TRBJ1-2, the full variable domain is SAVISQKPSRDICQRGTSLTIQCQVDSQVTMMFWYRQQPGQSLTLIATANQGSEATYESGFVIDKFPISRPNLTFSTLTVSNMSPEDSSIYLCSCSSDYGYTFGSGTRLTVV.

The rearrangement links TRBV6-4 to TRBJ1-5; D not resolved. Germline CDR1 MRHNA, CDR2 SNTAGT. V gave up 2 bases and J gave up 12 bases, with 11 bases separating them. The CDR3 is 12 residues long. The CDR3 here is CASSDRRGGQHF. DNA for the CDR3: TGTGCCAGCAGTGACAGACGGGGAGGCCAGCATTTT.

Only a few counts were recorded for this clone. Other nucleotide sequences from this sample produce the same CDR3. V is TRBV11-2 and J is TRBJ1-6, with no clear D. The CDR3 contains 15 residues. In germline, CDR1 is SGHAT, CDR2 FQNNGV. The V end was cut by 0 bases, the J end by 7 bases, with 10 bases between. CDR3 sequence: CASSLDPGPNSPLHF. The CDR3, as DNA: TGTGCCAGCAGCTTAGATCCAGGTCCGAATTCACCCCTCCACTTT.

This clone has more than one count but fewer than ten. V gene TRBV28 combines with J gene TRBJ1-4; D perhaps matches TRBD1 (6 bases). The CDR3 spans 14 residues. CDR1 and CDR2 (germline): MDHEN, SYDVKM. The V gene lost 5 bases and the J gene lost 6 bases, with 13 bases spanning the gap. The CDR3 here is CASSPRGADEKLFF. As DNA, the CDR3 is TGTGCCAGCAGTCCCCGGGGGGCTGATGAAAAACTGTTTTTT.